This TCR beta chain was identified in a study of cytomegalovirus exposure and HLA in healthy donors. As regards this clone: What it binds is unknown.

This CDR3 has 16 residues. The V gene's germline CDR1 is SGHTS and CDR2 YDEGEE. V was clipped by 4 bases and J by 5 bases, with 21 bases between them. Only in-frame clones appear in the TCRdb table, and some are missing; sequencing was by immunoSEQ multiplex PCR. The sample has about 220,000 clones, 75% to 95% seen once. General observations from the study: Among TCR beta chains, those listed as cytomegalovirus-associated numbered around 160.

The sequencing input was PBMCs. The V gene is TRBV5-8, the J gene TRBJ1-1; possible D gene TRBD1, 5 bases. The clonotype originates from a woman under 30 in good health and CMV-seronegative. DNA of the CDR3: TGTGCCAGCAGCCGCGCGGGGCAAAGACGGGAGACTGAAGCTTTCTTT. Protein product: CASSRAGQRRETEAFF.